These 29 T cell receptor beta chains were all obtained from the same sample, sequenced in a study of shared clonotypes between healthy human individuals. The table came from immunoSEQ multiplex PCR; TCRdb's copy has only in-frame clones and leaves some out. The sample has roughly 2 million clones; approximately 94% are singletons. The sample consisted of naive CD4+ T cells sorted from blood. As for subset: CD45RA+ positively selected. The receptors were gathered from a man aged 18 to 35 in good health.

A few counts support this clone. The chain uses TRBV18 and TRBJ1-2; D uncertain. The CDR3 is 14 amino acids. The germline V gene has CDR1 KGHSH and CDR2 LQKENI. V lost 1 base to trimming and J lost 5 bases, with 11 bases between them. Here the CDR3 reads CASSPQRADYGYTF. For the CDR3, the DNA is TGTGCCAGCTCACCACAACGGGCGGATTATGGCTACACCTTC.

V usage is TRBV6-5 and J usage is TRBJ1-2; no definite D call. This CDR3 region has 14 residues. Germline V gene data show CDR1 as MNHEY and CDR2 as SVGAGI. V was pared by 0 bases and J by 7 bases, with 12 bases between. For the CDR3, the DNA is TGTGCCAGCAGTTACTCGATGGGTCCGATTGGCTACACCTTC. Amino acid sequence: CASSYSMGPIGYTF.

Comment on this clone: Other DNA sequences in the sample encode the same CDR3. The J gene is TRBJ2-7, the V gene TRBV2; TRBD2 aligns across 9 bases. Germline CDR1 is SNHLY and CDR2 is FYNNEI. The length of the CDR3 is 13 residues. V trimming: 9 bases; J trimming: 2 bases; junction bases outside the gene matches: 5. This CDR3 reads CASQAGGPYEQYF. The CDR3 region has the DNA TGTGCCAGTCAGGCGGGAGGGCCCTACGAGCAGTACTTC.

The CDR3 loop is CASSEAGQNSGANVLTF. The CDR3 DNA sequence: TGTGCCAGCAGTGAAGCAGGCCAGAACTCTGGGGCCAACGTCCTGACTTTC. The gene calls are TRBV2 and TRBJ2-6, with unresolved D. The CDR3 spans 17 residues. Germline values: CDR1 SNHLY, CDR2 FYNNEI. The V end lost 0 bases, the J end lost 0 bases, and 9 bases lay between the germline ends.

The chain has TRBV21-1 and TRBJ2-3; the table's D call, TRBD2, has no DNA check behind it. TRBV21-1 corresponds to a pseudogene. The CDR3 loop spans 19 amino acids. The CDR3 here is CASSKAPSPSDGGTDTQYF. CDR3 coding DNA: TGTGCCAGCAGCAAAGCGCCCTCTCCCAGCGATGGGGGGACAGATACGCAGTATTTT.

V gene TRBV6-1 combines with J gene TRBJ1-3, with D perhaps matching TRBD1 (5 bases). CDR1 MNHNS and CDR2 SASEGT come from the germline V gene. This CDR3 region has 15 residues. The V end was cut by 4 bases, the J end by 0 bases, with 10 bases between. The CDR3 sequence is CASSADSVSGNTIYF. Here the CDR3 DNA reads TGTGCCAGCAGTGCCGACAGTGTCTCTGGAAACACCATATATTTT.

CDR3 region: CASRTGQVSYEQYF. DNA for the CDR3: TGTGCCAGCAGGACCGGACAGGTTTCCTACGAGCAGTACTTC. The chain employs TRBV6-5 and TRBJ2-7; 7 bases agree with TRBD1. Germline V gene sequence: CDR1 MNHEY, CDR2 SVGAGI. The V and J ends lost 6 bases and 1 base, in that order; junction bases with no gene match: 6. This CDR3 region has 14 residues.

V and J are TRBV5-4 and TRBJ2-7, with 7 positions matching TRBD2. The V and J ends lost 4 bases and 2 bases, in that order; junction bases with no gene match: 6. The CDR3 extends over 14 amino acids. Germline V gives CDR1 SGHNT, CDR2 YYREEE (reference sequence). Here the CDR3 DNA reads TGTGCCAGCAGCAACACCGGGACTACCTACGAGCAGTACTTC. It specifies CASSNTGTTYEQYF.

The sample holds one count of this clone. The chain is built from TRBV5-5 and TRBJ2-2, with 7 nucleotides matching TRBD2. J was trimmed by 0 bases and V by 1 base; bases with no gene match: 3. The CDR3 runs to 16 residues. Germline V gene lookup returns CDR1 SGHKS and CDR2 YYEKEE (reference sequence). The CDR3 sequence: CASSLRAGSNTGELFF. DNA of the CDR3: TGTGCCAGCAGCTTGAGAGCGGGGTCGAACACCGGGGAGCTGTTTTTT.

The V and J genes are TRBV5-1 and TRBJ2-7; 13 positions agree with TRBD2. The CDR3 extends over 14 amino acids. V lost 3 bases and J lost 6; bases outside the gene matches: 3. The germline gives CDR1 SGHRS, CDR2 YFSETQ. This CDR3 reads CASSSGLAGTEQYF. Written as DNA, the CDR3 is TGCGCCAGCAGCTCGGGACTAGCGGGAACCGAGCAGTACTTC.

Concerning this clone: The sample holds other DNA sequences that translate to the same CDR3. The chain has TRBV6-5 and TRBJ1-5, with 7 bases fitting TRBD1. Looked up from germline, CDR1 is MNHEY and CDR2 is SVGAGI. The V and J ends lost 5 bases and 6 bases, in that order; junction bases with no gene match: 4. The CDR3 consists of 13 residues. The DNA of the CDR3 is TGTGCCAGCAGTCGGCAGGGGGGTCAGCCCCAGCATTTT. It translates to CASSRQGGQPQHF.

The chain uses TRBV7-9 and TRBJ2-3; 8 bases are a match to TRBD1. V shed 5 bases, J shed 0 bases, and the junction held 4 bases outside the gene matches. In germline, CDR1 is SEHNR, CDR2 FQNEAQ (reference sequence). The CDR3 has 15 amino acids. The CDR3 loop is CASSDRGPSTDTQYF. The CDR3 region has the DNA TGTGCCAGCAGCGACAGGGGTCCTAGCACAGATACGCAGTATTTT.

As regards this clone: At one end, the junction sequence differs from germline, possibly due to a read error. V usage is TRBV4-1 and J usage is TRBJ2-5, with 8 bases fitting TRBD2. This CDR3 spans 15 amino acids. Germline loops: CDR1 MGHRA, CDR2 YSYEKL. DNA for the CDR3: TGCGCCAGCAGCCAATCCCAGCGGGAGTGGAGTCTTGGGGACTTC. Its protein product is CASSQSQREWSLGDF.

The genes are TRBV2 and TRBJ2-3, with 7 positions matching TRBD2. Germline CDR1 reads SNHLY; CDR2 reads FYNNEI. V lost 2 bases to trimming and J lost 3 bases; unmatched junction nucleotides: 5. The CDR3 is 15 residues long. CDR3 region: CASSELQRGTDTQYF. The DNA of the CDR3 is TGTGCCAGCAGTGAACTCCAGCGGGGTACAGATACGCAGTATTTT. Together with reference TRBV2 and TRBJ2-3, the CDR3 gives the full variable domain: EPEVTQTPSHQVTQMGQEVILRCVPISNHLYFYWYRQILGQKVEFLVSFYNNEISEKSEIFDDQFSVERPDGSNFTLKIRSTKLEDSAMYFCASSELQRGTDTQYFGPGTRLTVL.

With respect to this clone: Other DNA sequences within the sample encode an identical CDR3. J is TRBJ2-7 and V is TRBV5-1, with D possibly TRBD2 on 6 matching bases. The V gene lost 2 bases and the J gene lost 2 bases, with 14 bases spanning the gap. Germline V gene lookup returns CDR1 SGHRS and CDR2 YFSETQ. This CDR3 has 15 amino acids. CDR3 residues: CASSLAGTGTYEQYF. CDR3 in DNA: TGCGCCAGCAGCTTAGCCGGGACTGGAACCTACGAGCAGTACTTC.

The rearrangement joins TRBV6-1 to TRBJ1-5; the D is unclear. Trimming removed 4 bases at V and 6 bases at J, with 10 bases between. There are 13 residues in the CDR3. Germline CDR1 is MNHNS and CDR2 is SASEGT. Here the CDR3 reads CASSGGIIQPQHF. For the CDR3, the DNA is TGTGCCAGCAGTGGAGGTATCATTCAGCCCCAGCATTTT.

The rearrangement links TRBV15 to TRBJ1-5, with 8 bases that match TRBD1. CDR1 LNHNV and CDR2 YYDKDF come from the germline V gene (reference sequence). CDR3 length equals 15 residues. After removal of 1 base from V and 9 bases from J, the junction contained 8 bases not matched to a gene. CDR3 sequence reads: CATSRGGQGPVPQHF. CDR3 sequence (DNA): TGTGCCACCAGCAGAGGAGGACAGGGCCCAGTGCCCCAGCATTTT. The variable domain in full, with the rest retrieved from reference TRBV15 and TRBJ1-5, is DAMVIQNPRYQVTQFGKPVTLSCSQTLNHNVMYWYQQKSSQAPKLLFHYYDKDFNNEADTPDNFQSRRPNTSFCFLDIRSPGLGDTAMYLCATSRGGQGPVPQHFGDGTRLSIL.

The chain combines TRBV10-3 with TRBJ2-5, with a weak D call TRBD2 (7 bases). V dropped 10 bases and J dropped 5 bases, with 17 bases sitting between them. The CDR3 contains 13 residues. The germline V gene encodes CDR1 ENHRY and CDR2 SYGVKD. In nucleotides, the CDR3 is TGTGCCACTCAAGGGGGGGCTGGTGAGACCCAGTACTTC. It yields the protein CATQGGAGETQYF.

A note on this clone: This specimen includes other DNA sequences encoding the same CDR3. V is TRBV30 and J is TRBJ1-4; D unclear. The CDR3 consists of 13 residues. The V and J ends lost 2 bases and 3 bases respectively, with 7 bases between them. Germline V CDR1 and CDR2: GTSNPN, SVGIG (reference sequence). CDR3 sequence: CAWSPGSNEKLFF. Here the CDR3 DNA reads TGTGCCTGGAGTCCGGGATCTAATGAAAAACTGTTTTTT.

The CDR3 region has the DNA TGTGCCAGTAGTAGGGGCAGCCGCAATCAGCCCCAGCATTTT. Its protein is CASSRGSRNQPQHF. The chain recombines TRBV19 with TRBJ1-5; tentative D call: TRBD1 (5 bases). Trimming left V 4 bases short and J 2 bases short, with 9 bases between. The CDR3 is 14 amino acids. CDR1 and CDR2 from the germline V gene are LNHDA and SQIVND (reference sequence).

This chain joins TRBV13 and TRBJ2-4; 7 nucleotides line up with TRBD1. The length of the CDR3 is 18 residues. From germline, CDR1 is PRHDT and CDR2 FYEKMQ (reference sequence). Unmatched junction bases numbered 10, after V lost 2 bases and J lost 0 bases. CDR3 amino acids: CASSLLRLDRLAKNIQYF. CDR3 in DNA: TGTGCCAGCAGCTTACTACGATTGGACAGGTTAGCCAAAAACATTCAGTACTTC.

The genes are TRBV6-5 and TRBJ1-5, with D perhaps TRBD1 (6 bases). CDR3 length: 15 amino acids. The ends were cut back, 6 bases at V and 1 base at J, with 13 bases in the middle. Per the germline V gene, CDR1 is MNHEY and CDR2 is SVGAGI. The CDR3: CASRGRGASNQPQHF. CDR3 DNA sequence: TGTGCCAGCAGGGGGCGGGGGGCCAGCAATCAGCCCCAGCATTTT.

The chain links TRBV25-1 to TRBJ2-7; TRBD2 is a possible D gene (7 bases). This CDR3 comprises 14 residues. The ends were cut back, 3 bases at V and 4 bases at J, with 13 bases in the middle. Germline CDR1 MGHDK, CDR2 SYGVNS. CDR3 region: CASSDGGRGYEQYF. In nucleotides, the CDR3 is TGTGCCAGCAGTGACGGGGGGCGCGGATACGAGCAGTACTTC.

The chain links TRBV5-1 to TRBJ2-5; the match to TRBD2 covers 10 bases. The CDR3 spans 16 residues. Germline CDR1 is SGHRS and CDR2 is YFSETQ. The V segment lost 3 bases and the J segment 4 bases; nucleotides outside the gene matches: 9. The CDR3 nucleotides are TGCGCCAGCAGCTCGGGTCGAGCGGGAGGGTTAGAGACCCAGTACTTC. Translated: CASSSGRAGGLETQYF.

The chain couples TRBV9 to TRBJ2-7, with D possibly called TRBD1 or TRBD2 (5 bases each). The CDR3 spans 14 residues. CDR1 and CDR2 (germline): SGDLS, YYNGEE. Between the trimmed V and J ends, which lost 4 bases and 0 bases, there was a span of 11 bases. CDR3 in amino acids: CASSRDRDSYEQYF. The CDR3 region has the DNA TGTGCCAGCAGCCGGGACCGAGACTCCTACGAGCAGTACTTC.

The CDR3 DNA is TGTGCCAGCTCCAACGGGGCAGGGAGTCCCCGCGAGCAGTACTTC. The encoded protein is CASSNGAGSPREQYF. The gene calls are TRBV18 and TRBJ2-7; either TRBD1 or TRBD2 may supply D (5 bases each). CDR1 and CDR2 (germline): KGHSH, LQKENI. Trimming shortened V by 6 bases and J by 6 bases, and 21 bases separated the two germline ends. The CDR3 totals 15 residues.

The chain has TRBV30 and TRBJ1-1; 9 nucleotides match TRBD1. The CDR3 runs 15 residues. Per the germline V gene, CDR1 is GTSNPN and CDR2 is SVGIG (reference sequence). Trimming took 3 bases from V and 7 from J; bases not matched to a gene: 12. CDR3 protein: CAWSPTGTGWREAFF. The CDR3 bases are TGTGCCTGGAGCCCCACCGGGACAGGGTGGCGTGAAGCTTTCTTT.

The chain has TRBV10-3 and TRBJ1-2; D remains ambiguous. The V end lost 2 bases, the J end lost 8 bases, and 12 bases lay between the germline ends. Germline V lookup: CDR1 ENHRY, CDR2 SYGVKD. This CDR3 has 13 amino acids. CDR3 sequence: CAISEVPTWGYTF. The CDR3 DNA reads as TGTGCCATCAGTGAGGTCCCTACATGGGGCTACACCTTC.

The chain combines TRBV2 with TRBJ2-7, with TRBD1 matching 10 bases. The CDR3 is made up of 15 amino acids. Germline trimming cut 2 bases from V and 6 bases from J; bases unmatched to any gene: 7. Germline V gene data show CDR1 as SNHLY and CDR2 as FYNNEI. In DNA, the CDR3 is TGTGCCAGCAGTGAAAGAGGGACAGGGGTCGGCGAGCAGTACTTC. Protein sequence: CASSERGTGVGEQYF.